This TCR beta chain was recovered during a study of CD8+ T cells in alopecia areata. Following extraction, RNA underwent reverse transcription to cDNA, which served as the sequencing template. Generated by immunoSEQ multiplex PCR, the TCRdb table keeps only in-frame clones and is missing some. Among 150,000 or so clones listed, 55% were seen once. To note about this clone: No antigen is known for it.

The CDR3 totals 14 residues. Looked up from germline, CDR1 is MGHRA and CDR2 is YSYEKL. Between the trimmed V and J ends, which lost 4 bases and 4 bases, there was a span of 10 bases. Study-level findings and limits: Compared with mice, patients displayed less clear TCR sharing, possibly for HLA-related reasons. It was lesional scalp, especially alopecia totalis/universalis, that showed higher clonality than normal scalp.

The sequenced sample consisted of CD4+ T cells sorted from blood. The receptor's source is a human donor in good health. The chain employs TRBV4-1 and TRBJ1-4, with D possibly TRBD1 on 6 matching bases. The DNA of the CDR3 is TGCGCCAGCAGCCCGGGGGGCGTTAATGAAAAACTGTTTTTT. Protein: CASSPGGVNEKLFF.